What follows describes a single T cell receptor (beta chain). The entry originates in a study of cytomegalovirus exposure and HLA in healthy donors. Libraries were prepared by immunoSEQ multiplex PCR; TCRdb keeps only in-frame clonotypes and omits some of them. The sample holds 110,000 to 150,000 clones, approximately 90% seen once. CDR3 size: 13 residues. Germline lookup yields CDR1 LNHNV and CDR2 YYDKDF (reference sequence). V lost 4 bases to trimming and J lost 6 bases, with 12 bases between them. The sample consisted of PBMCs. The receptor comes from a man between 18 and 35 years old in good health and CMV-seronegative. The rearrangement uses TRBV15 and TRBJ1-2, with D perhaps matching TRBD1 (5 bases). The CDR3 nucleotides are TGTGCCACCAGCACGAGACAGTACAATGGCTACACCTTC. It encodes CATSTRQYNGYTF.